This T cell receptor (beta chain) was sequenced during a study of shared clonotypes between healthy human individuals. General observations from the study: The represented genetic and exposure-history diversity was limited by the small number of donors. What rarefaction showed was incomplete sorted-subset sequencing despite large depth.

Trimming left V 1 base short and J 6 bases short, with 10 bases between. CDR3 length: 12 amino acids. Germline loops: CDR1 GTSNPN, CDR2 SVGIG (reference sequence). Here immunoSEQ multiplex PCR was the method, and the copy in TCRdb shows in-frame clones only, minus some. The table includes about 700,000 clones, around 67% detected once. Remarks on this clone: Its antigen is as yet unknown.

The specimen was memory CD4+ T cells sorted from blood. Subset defined: CD45RA-negative fraction. This TCR derives from a woman aged 30 to 39 in good health. The chain has TRBV30 and TRBJ2-7; no firm D call. CDR3 nucleotides: TGTGCCTGGAGTGCCCCTCCCGGCGAGCAGTACTTC. This encodes CAWSAPPGEQYF.